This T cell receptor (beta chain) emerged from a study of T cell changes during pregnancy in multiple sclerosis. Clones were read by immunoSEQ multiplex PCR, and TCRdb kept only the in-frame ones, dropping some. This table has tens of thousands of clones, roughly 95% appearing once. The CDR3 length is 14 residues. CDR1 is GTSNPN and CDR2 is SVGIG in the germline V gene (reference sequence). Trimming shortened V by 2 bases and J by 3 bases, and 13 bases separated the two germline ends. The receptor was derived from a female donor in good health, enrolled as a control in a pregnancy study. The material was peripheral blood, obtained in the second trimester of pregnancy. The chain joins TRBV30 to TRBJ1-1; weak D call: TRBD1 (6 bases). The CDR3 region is CAWSKRGGDTEAFF. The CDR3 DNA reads TGTGCCTGGAGTAAAAGAGGGGGGGACACTGAAGCTTTCTTT.